What follows is one T cell receptor beta chain and its context. This receptor's antigen is unknown. No qualities accompany the bases; no much larger clone lies one base away. Relative to germline, V is missing 6 bases and J is missing 7 bases, with 5 bases of the junction outside any gene match. The cysteine opens and the phenylalanine closes a CDR3 of 14 amino acids. Only the CDR3 part of the read is kept: 42 bases, read in frame from the first base. From a lookup of the germline V gene (reference sequence), CDR1 and CDR2 are LNHDA and SQIVND. Library generation was performed with the immunoSEQ multiplex PCR assay. RNA was extracted from all samples and reverse transcribed into cDNA as template for TCR sequencing. First-strand cDNA was synthesized using SuperScript III with a 2:1 mix of oligo-dT and random hexamers. Amplification bias was assessed with a synthetic immune receptor repertoire, and residual bias was removed computationally. As for the original processing: Raw reads were preprocessed to remove errors, and CDR3 was defined by IMGT conventions from the conserved cysteine to phenylalanine. Clonality was computed as 1 minus the Shannon entropy, with the entropy normalized by log2 of the number of productive unique TCRs. CD4 or CD8 identity of scalp clones was inferred by cross-referencing scalp TCRbeta sequences with sorted blood CD4 and CD8 repertoires. TCRdb retrieved this table from immuneACCESS and kept in-frame rearrangements only. Not all clones are present; in checked studies, unresolved V genes account for under half, and no reason is known for the remainder. The V and J calls and clone size come from that table; D and trimming were worked out from the DNA. This sample comprises under 20,000 clones, about 70% of them detected only once. The top ten clones comprise more than 6% of the sample.

The sample originates from a study of CD8+ T cells in alopecia areata (dated by TCRdb to 2016 to 2019). General notes on the study: Treated patients were enrolled in an open-label pilot trial of oral tofacitinib, 5 to 10 mg twice daily, for moderate-to-severe alopecia areata. RNA was obtained with the PAXgene miRNA kit for fixed scalp, the miRNeasy kit for PBMCs, and the RNeasy kit for mouse skin. Scalp tissue and sorted CD4+ and CD8+ peripheral blood T cells from patchy and totalis/universalis alopecia areata patients and from healthy controls were covered by human TCRbeta sequencing. To study T cell clonal expansion in alopecia areata, the researchers applied high-throughput TCRbeta sequencing to both the C3H/HeJ mouse model and human patients. Tofacitinib was administered for 6 to 18 months, and 6 months of follow-up off drug were then conducted to assess delayed response and recurrence. TCRbeta CDR3 regions were amplified by immunoSEQ multiplex PCR using 35 Vbeta forward and 13 Jbeta reverse primers. Clonality in the scalp was compared among normal scalp (n=4), patchy alopecia areata scalp (n=8), and alopecia totalis/universalis scalp (n=8). Tofacitinib-treated patients had biopsies at baseline and at 4 and 24 weeks of treatment, with a later scalp biopsy in several patients. Study-wide findings and limitations: Resident alphabeta T cells in normal human skin are also sequenced, complicating scalp TCR repertoire analysis, unlike mouse skin dominated by gammadelta T cells. Lesional scalp, especially in alopecia totalis/universalis, showed higher clonality and more expanded CD8+ clones than normal scalp, suggesting antigenic drive. TCR sequences shared between patients were less clear than in mice, possibly partly because of HLA diversity in the patient population.

Reading the label with the study, this specimen's time point is: baseline before oral tofacitinib. Peripheral blood and lesional scalp punch biopsies were obtained from patients with alopecia areata. Human scalp biopsies were fixed immediately in PAXgene tissue containers. The V and J genes are TRBV19 and TRBJ1-6; 8 central bases correspond to TRBD1. The TCR comes from a human donor with alopecia areata. Sequencing was performed on skin, taken at week 0. At the DNA level, the sequence is TGTGCCAGTAGAGATAGACAGGGGAATTCACCCCTCCACTTT. It specifies CASRDRQGNSPLHF.